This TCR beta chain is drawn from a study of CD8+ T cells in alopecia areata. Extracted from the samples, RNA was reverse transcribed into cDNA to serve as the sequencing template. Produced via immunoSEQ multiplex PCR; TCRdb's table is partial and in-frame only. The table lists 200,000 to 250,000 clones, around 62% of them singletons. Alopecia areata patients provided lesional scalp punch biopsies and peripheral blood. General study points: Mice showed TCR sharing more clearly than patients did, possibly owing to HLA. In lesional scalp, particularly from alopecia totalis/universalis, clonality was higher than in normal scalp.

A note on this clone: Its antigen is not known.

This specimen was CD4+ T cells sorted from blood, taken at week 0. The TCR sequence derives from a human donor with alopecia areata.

CDR3 coding DNA: TGTGCCAGCAGGGGACTAGACAAACAAGCCGGGGAGCTGTTTTTT. It encodes CASRGLDKQAGELFF. The chain carries TRBV5-4 and TRBJ2-2, with 8 bases that match TRBD2. Germline-derived CDR1 and CDR2 are SGHNT and YYREEE (reference sequence). Trimming at V came to 5 bases and at J to 6 bases, leaving 9 bases not matched to a gene. The CDR3 runs 15 residues.